These 31 T cell receptor beta chains originate from one sample sequenced in a study of regulatory dendritic cells for organ transplantation. Repertoires were generated with immunoSEQ multiplex PCR, while TCRdb's copy carries only in-frame clones and drops some. The sample yields around 30,000 clones, roughly 79% seen once. The sequenced material came from memory CD4+ T cells from blood. Subset indicated: CD45RO+ memory T cells. These receptors were collected from a human donor in good health.

CDR3 region: CASSFGTGISNQPQHF. Here the CDR3 DNA reads TGTGCCAGCAGTTTCGGGACAGGGATTAGCAATCAGCCCCAGCATTTT. The V gene is TRBV28, the J gene TRBJ1-5, with 9 bases aligning to TRBD1. Unmatched junction bases numbered 3, after V lost 3 bases and J lost 0 bases. The germline V gene has CDR1 MDHEN and CDR2 SYDVKM. The length of the CDR3 is 16 residues.

The rearrangement uses TRBV7-2 and TRBJ2-7; D ambiguous. The germline V and J ends were trimmed by 1 base and 2 bases, with 9 bases remaining between them. Looked up from germline, CDR1 is SGHTA and CDR2 is FQGNSA. This CDR3 comprises 14 residues. As DNA, the CDR3 is TGTGCCAGCAGCTTAGATCCCCCTCCCTACGAGCAGTACTTC. Translating gives CASSLDPPPYEQYF. The variable domain in full, with the rest retrieved from reference TRBV7-2 and TRBJ2-7, is GAGVSQSPSNKVTEKGKDVELRCDPISGHTALYWYRQSLGQGLEFLIYFQGNSAPDKSGLPSDRFSAERTGGSVSTLTIQRTQQEDSAVYLCASSLDPPPYEQYFGPGTRLTVT.

In its sample, this clone was seen once. This sequence joins TRBV6-1 and TRBJ1-1; D is undetermined. From germline, CDR1 is MNHNS and CDR2 SASEGT. The V end lost 7 bases, the J end lost 7 bases, and 16 bases lay between the germline ends. This CDR3 is 13 amino acids long. The CDR3 protein is CASTTRRTGEAFF. Here the CDR3 DNA reads TGTGCCAGCACTACAAGGAGGACGGGTGAAGCTTTCTTT.

The J gene is TRBJ2-2, the V gene TRBV7-9; D gene unclear. CDR1 and CDR2 (germline): SEHNR, FQNEAQ (reference sequence). The CDR3 loop spans 13 amino acids. V was clipped by 4 bases and J by 7 bases, with 10 bases between them. The CDR3 loop is CASSYGSGGELFF. Here the CDR3 DNA reads TGTGCCAGCAGCTATGGATCCGGCGGGGAGCTGTTTTTT.

The CDR3 nucleotides are TGTGCCAGCTCCGGGGACAGTACTAACTATGGCTACACCTTC. It codes for CASSGDSTNYGYTF. The chain carries TRBV18 and TRBJ1-2, with 7 bases that match TRBD1. J was trimmed by 0 bases and V by 6 bases; bases with no gene match: 4. CDR1 and CDR2 (germline): KGHSH, LQKENI. This CDR3 has 14 amino acids.

The chain has TRBV28 and TRBJ2-1; TRBD2 agrees at 14 bases. Germline-derived CDR1 and CDR2 are MDHEN and SYDVKM. The V segment lost 6 bases and the J segment 9 bases; nucleotides outside the gene matches: 16. This CDR3 region has 18 residues. The chain's CDR3 is CASSQTSGRASFAGEQFF. CDR3 sequence (DNA): TGTGCCAGCAGCCAGACTAGCGGGAGGGCCAGTTTCGCCGGTGAGCAGTTCTTC.

For this clone: A junction boundary mismatches the germline segment, possibly from a read error. The V gene is TRBV19, the J gene TRBJ1-1; D not resolved. Per the germline V gene, CDR1 is LNHDA and CDR2 is SQIVND (reference sequence). This CDR3 contains 13 residues. The CDR3 sequence is CASSIDREGKKVF. CDR3 in DNA: TGTGCCAGTAGTATAGACCGGGAGGGTAAGAAGGTCTTT. The variable domain in full, with the rest retrieved from reference TRBV19 and TRBJ1-1, is DGGITQSPKYLFRKEGQNVTLSCEQNLNHDAMYWYRQDPGQGLRLIYYSQIVNDFQKGDIAEGYSVSREKKESFPLTVTSAQKNPTAFYLCASSIDREGKKVFGQGTRLTVV.

The J gene is TRBJ2-3, the V gene TRBV9; no clear D gene. Trimming took off 0 bases at V and 5 bases at J, with 7 bases between the two ends. Germline CDR1 SGDLS, CDR2 YYNGEE. The length of the CDR3 is 13 residues. The CDR3 DNA follows: TGTGCCAGCAGCGTAGATTGGGAAGATACGCAGTATTTT. Amino acids: CASSVDWEDTQYF.

The V gene is TRBV7-8, the J gene TRBJ2-5, with D unclear. This CDR3 is built from 10 residues. V lost 5 bases, J lost 5 bases, and 3 bases lay in between. Germline CDR1 and CDR2: SGHVS and FQNEAQ. CDR3 sequence (DNA): TGTGCCAGCAGCCACGAGACCCAGTACTTC. This codes for CASSHETQYF. The variable domain in full, completed from reference TRBV7-8 and TRBJ2-5, reads GAGVSQSPRYKVAKRGQDVALRCDPISGHVSLFWYQQALGQGPEFLTYFQNEAQLDKSGLPSDRFFAERPEGSVSTLKIQRTQQEDSAVYLCASSHETQYFGPGTRLLVL.

This clone turned up a few times. The rearrangement links TRBV19 to TRBJ1-1; 7 bases align to TRBD1. The J segment lost 1 base and the V segment lost 5 bases, leaving 4 bases of the junction unmatched. CDR3 length: 14 residues. The germline V gene has CDR1 LNHDA and CDR2 SQIVND (reference sequence). This CDR3 reads CASSGGQSNTEAFF. The CDR3 DNA reads TGTGCCAGTAGTGGGGGACAGTCGAACACTGAAGCTTTCTTT.

V usage is TRBV7-9 and J usage is TRBJ2-7; D gene unclear. Looked up from germline, CDR1 is SEHNR and CDR2 is FQNEAQ (reference sequence). Trimming stripped 8 bases from V and 7 bases from J, with 12 bases between. This CDR3 is built from 11 residues. The CDR3 sequence: CASGDSGEQYF. In DNA, the CDR3 is TGTGCCAGCGGCGATTCCGGGGAGCAGTACTTC.

The V call is TRBV15, the J call TRBJ2-5; D perhaps matches TRBD1 (6 bases). This CDR3 is 15 amino acids long. The V and J ends lost 1 base and 4 bases respectively, with 13 bases between them. CDR1 is LNHNV, CDR2 YYDKDF, per germline (reference sequence). CDR3: CATSRGQGTVETQYF. The CDR3 DNA reads TGTGCCACCAGCAGAGGCCAGGGGACGGTAGAGACCCAGTACTTC.

As regards this clone: Other DNA sequences in this sample translate to the same CDR3. The rearrangement uses TRBV2 and TRBJ1-2; 7 positions agree with TRBD1. This CDR3 comprises 12 residues. J was trimmed by 4 bases and V by 5 bases; bases with no gene match: 1. CDR1 is SNHLY, CDR2 FYNNEI, per germline. The CDR3 DNA reads as TGTGCCAGCAGTCGACAGGGCTATGGCTACACCTTC. Translating it yields CASSRQGYGYTF.

The chain employs TRBV6-4 and TRBJ2-3; no definite D call. This CDR3 is 13 amino acids long. Germline assignment: CDR1 MRHNA and CDR2 SNTAGT. Trimming cost V 5 bases and J 6 bases, with 12 bases left between them. For the CDR3, the DNA is TGTGCCAGCAGTTTAACTATAGGGGATACGCAGTATTTT. It is translated as CASSLTIGDTQYF.

This clone was counted a single time. The chain is built from TRBV30 and TRBJ2-7; a possible D gene is TRBD1 (6 bases). Germline CDR1 reads GTSNPN; CDR2 reads SVGIG (reference sequence). V was clipped by 5 bases and J by 4 bases, with 15 bases between them. This CDR3 is built from 13 residues. The CDR3 region is CAWGDRSSYEQYF. The CDR3 nucleotides read TGTGCCTGGGGAGACAGGAGCTCATACGAGCAGTACTTC. Looking up the rest from reference TRBV30 and TRBJ2-7 gives the full variable domain: SQTIHQWPATLVQPVGSPLSLECTVEGTSNPNLYWYRQAAGRGLQLLFYSVGIGQISSEVPQNLSASRPQDRQFILSSKKLLLSDSGFYLCAWGDRSSYEQYFGPGTRLTVT.

V gene TRBV6-1 combines with J gene TRBJ2-7, with TRBD2 identical over 8 bases. CDR1 is MNHNS, CDR2 SASEGT, per germline. The CDR3 length is 14 residues. V shed 6 bases and J 5 bases; nucleotides not matched to a gene: 9. The CDR3 bases are TGTGCCAGCAGCCCAGCGCGGGGGGCTGACGAGCAGTACTTC. It encodes CASSPARGADEQYF.

This rearrangement joins TRBV28 to TRBJ1-1; 7 nucleotides align to TRBD1. This CDR3 contains 15 residues. Per germline, CDR1 MDHEN and CDR2 SYDVKM. V gave up 5 bases and J gave up 0 bases; unmatched junction bases: 6. CDR3 sequence (DNA): TGTGCCAGCAGTCCCGGGACAGCTATGAACACTGAAGCTTTCTTT. This encodes CASSPGTAMNTEAFF.

V is TRBV7-9 and J is TRBJ2-1, with TRBD1 matching over 9 bases. The V segment lost 1 base and the J segment 7 bases; nucleotides outside the gene matches: 17. CDR1 is SEHNR and CDR2 is FQNEAQ in the germline V gene (reference sequence). The CDR3 spans 19 residues. This CDR3 reads CASSLGALGTGRIGNEQFF. The CDR3 bases are TGTGCCAGCAGCTTAGGAGCTCTTGGGACAGGGAGAATCGGGAATGAGCAGTTCTTC.

The chain links TRBV7-3 to TRBJ2-3, with 10 bases aligning to TRBD2. Germline V gene data show CDR1 as SGHTA and CDR2 as FQGTGA. The CDR3 totals 15 residues. J gave up 6 bases and V 4 bases, and 7 bases lay outside the gene matches. The CDR3 loop is CASSSPSGREDTQYF. The CDR3, as DNA: TGTGCCAGCAGCTCCCCAAGCGGGAGGGAGGATACGCAGTATTTT.

This chain's CDR3 is CASSQVLTDTQYF. CDR3 nucleotides: TGCGCCAGCAGCCAAGTACTAACAGATACGCAGTATTTT. The J gene is TRBJ2-3, the V gene TRBV4-3; no firm D call. This CDR3 spans 13 amino acids. Germline CDR1 is LGHNA and CDR2 is YSLEER. The V gene lost 1 base and the J gene lost 3 bases, with 5 bases spanning the gap.

The chain links TRBV6-1 to TRBJ2-7; no clear D. The CDR3 contains 12 residues. V lost 8 bases and J lost 8, with 16 bases in between. Germline values: CDR1 MNHNS, CDR2 SASEGT. CDR3 nucleotide sequence: TGTGCCAGCCGGGCGGAGTTACCAAAGCAGTACTTC. Residues: CASRAELPKQYF.

CDR3: CSVPQGSQETQYF. The CDR3 bases are TGCAGCGTTCCCCAAGGATCCCAAGAGACCCAGTACTTC. V usage is TRBV29-1 and J usage is TRBJ2-5; D ambiguous. The germline V gene has CDR1 SQVTM and CDR2 ANQGSEA. There are 13 residues in the CDR3. V lost 5 bases and J 1 base, leaving 11 bases between the germline ends.

This clone was picked up a small number of times. The V call is TRBV7-8, the J call TRBJ1-1; D is perhaps TRBD1 (5 bases). Trimming took 1 base from V and 10 from J, leaving 16 bases between them. Germline-derived CDR1 and CDR2 are SGHVS and FQNEAQ. The CDR3 is 14 residues long. CDR3 protein: CASSLDRGNIGAFF. The CDR3 region has the DNA TGTGCCAGCAGCTTAGATCGGGGGAACATTGGAGCTTTCTTT.

The CDR3 protein is CASSQVKSPLHF. The CDR3 bases are TGTGCCAGCAGCCAAGTAAAGTCACCCCTCCACTTT. The chain couples TRBV14 to TRBJ1-6; no clear D. CDR1 and CDR2 from the germline V gene are SGHDN and FVKESK. This CDR3 contains 12 residues. V was clipped by 1 base and J by 10 bases, with 5 bases between them.

This chain connects TRBV2 to TRBJ2-5; D may be TRBD1 or TRBD2 (6 bases each). V was cut by 2 bases and J by 5 bases, with 12 bases left in between. This CDR3 spans 14 amino acids. The germline gives CDR1 SNHLY, CDR2 FYNNEI. The CDR3 coding sequence is TGTGCCAGCAGTGAATGGGGGGCTCGGGAGACCCAGTACTTC. Encoded protein: CASSEWGARETQYF.

The chain couples TRBV4-3 to TRBJ2-3, with 15 bases lining up with TRBD2. This CDR3 is built from 18 residues. Trimming cost V 1 base and J 7 bases; bases outside gene matches: 9. In germline, CDR1 is LGHNA, CDR2 YSLEER. The CDR3: CASSQVRTSGGGSYTQYF. DNA of the CDR3: TGCGCCAGCAGCCAAGTCAGGACTAGCGGGGGGGGTTCGTATACGCAGTATTTT.

The gene calls are TRBV28 and TRBJ1-1, with a possible D match to TRBD1 (5 bases). The CDR3 runs to 12 residues. Germline values: CDR1 MDHEN, CDR2 SYDVKM. V was trimmed by 2 bases and J by 7 bases, leaving 8 bases between them. Written as DNA, the CDR3 is TGTGCCAGCAGTTTACGGGGGTTTGAAGCTTTCTTT. Its translation: CASSLRGFEAFF.

The V gene is TRBV7-2, the J gene TRBJ2-3; no definite D call. Germline loops: CDR1 SGHTA, CDR2 FQGNSA. Trimming pared 2 bases from V and 6 bases from J, leaving 6 bases between. This CDR3 is 12 amino acids long. The CDR3 DNA reads TGTGCCAGCAGCTTAACCGCGGATACGCAGTATTTT. It codes for CASSLTADTQYF.

J is TRBJ1-2 and V is TRBV6-5; weak D call: TRBD1 (6 bases). The length of the CDR3 is 15 residues. CDR1 is MNHEY, CDR2 SVGAGI, per germline. Trimming took 0 bases from V and 2 from J, leaving 10 bases between them. CDR3 coding DNA: TGTGCCAGCAGTTACTCGAGTCAGGGGAACTATGGCTACACCTTC. The encoded protein is CASSYSSQGNYGYTF.

The chain has TRBV18 and TRBJ1-1, with unresolved D. The germline gives CDR1 KGHSH, CDR2 LQKENI. Trimming pared 2 bases from V and 4 bases from J, leaving 11 bases between. The CDR3 spans 14 residues. The CDR3 here is CASSPAPGTTEAFF. CDR3 sequence (DNA): TGTGCCAGCTCACCAGCTCCGGGAACCACTGAAGCTTTCTTT.

This sequence joins TRBV28 and TRBJ2-7; 12 nucleotides line up with TRBD2. Losses at the gene ends were 4 bases for V and 3 bases for J; bases not matched to a gene: 4. The CDR3 totals 15 residues. Germline lookup yields CDR1 MDHEN and CDR2 SYDVKM. The CDR3 loop reads CASSSAGLAGYEQYF. In DNA form, the CDR3 reads TGTGCCAGCAGTTCAGCGGGACTAGCGGGCTACGAGCAGTACTTC.